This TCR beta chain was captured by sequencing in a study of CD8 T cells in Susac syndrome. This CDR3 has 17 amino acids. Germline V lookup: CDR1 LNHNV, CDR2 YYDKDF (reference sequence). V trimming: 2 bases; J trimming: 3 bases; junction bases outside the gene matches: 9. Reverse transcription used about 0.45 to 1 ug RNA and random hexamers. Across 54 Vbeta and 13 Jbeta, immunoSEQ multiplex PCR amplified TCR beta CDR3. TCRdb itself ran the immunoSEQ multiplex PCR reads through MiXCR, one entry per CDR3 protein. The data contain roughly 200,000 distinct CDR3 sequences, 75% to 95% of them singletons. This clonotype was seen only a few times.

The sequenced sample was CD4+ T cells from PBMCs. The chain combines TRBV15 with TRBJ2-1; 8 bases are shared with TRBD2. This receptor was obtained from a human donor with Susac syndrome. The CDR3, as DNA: TGTGCCACCAGCAGAAAAAAGCGGGAGTATGGCTACAATGAGCAGTTCTTC. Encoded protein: CATSRKKREYGYNEQFF.